The present T cell receptor (beta chain) was sequenced within a study of T cells after somatic rescue of genetic block. This CDR3 is 11 amino acids long. V lost 5 bases, J lost 5 bases, and 4 bases lay in between. In germline, CDR1 is MDHEN, CDR2 SYDVKM. The repertoire was sequenced with immunoSEQ multiplex PCR; TCRdb's copy has only in-frame clones and lacks some. The table has tens of thousands of clones, about nine tenths seen once. This sequence originates from a man in his thirties or forties. The sample was peripheral blood mononuclear cells (PBMCs). The J gene is TRBJ2-4, the V gene TRBV28, with D unclear. The CDR3, as DNA: TGTGCCAGCAGTGCCGAAAACATTCAGTACTTC. It is translated as CASSAENIQYF.